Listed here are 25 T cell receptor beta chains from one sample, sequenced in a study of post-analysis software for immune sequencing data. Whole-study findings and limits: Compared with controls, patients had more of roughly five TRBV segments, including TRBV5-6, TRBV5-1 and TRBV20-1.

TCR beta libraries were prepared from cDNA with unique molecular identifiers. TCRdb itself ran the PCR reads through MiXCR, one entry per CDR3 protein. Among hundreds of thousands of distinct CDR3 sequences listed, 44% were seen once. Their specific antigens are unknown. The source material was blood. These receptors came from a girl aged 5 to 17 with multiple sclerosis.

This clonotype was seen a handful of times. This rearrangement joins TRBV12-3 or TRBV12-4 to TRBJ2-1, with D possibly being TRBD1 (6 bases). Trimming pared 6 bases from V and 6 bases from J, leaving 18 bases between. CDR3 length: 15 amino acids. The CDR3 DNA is TGTGCCAGCAGCCCCCGTACAGGGCGCGGCAATGAGCAGTTCTTC. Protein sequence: CASSPRTGRGNEQFF.

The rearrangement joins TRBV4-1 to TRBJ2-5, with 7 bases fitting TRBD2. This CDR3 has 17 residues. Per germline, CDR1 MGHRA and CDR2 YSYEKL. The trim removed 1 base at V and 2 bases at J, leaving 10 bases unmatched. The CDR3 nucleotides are TGCGCCAGCAGCCAAGGAGGACCAGCGGGAATACAAGAGACCCAGTACTTC. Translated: CASSQGGPAGIQETQYF.

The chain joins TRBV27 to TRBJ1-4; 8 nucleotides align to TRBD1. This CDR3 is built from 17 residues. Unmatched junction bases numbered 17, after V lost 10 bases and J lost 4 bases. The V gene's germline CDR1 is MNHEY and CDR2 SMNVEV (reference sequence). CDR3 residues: CATQGEGQVEYNEKLFF. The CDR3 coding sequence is TGTGCCACCCAGGGGGAGGGACAGGTGGAATATAATGAAAAACTGTTTTTT.

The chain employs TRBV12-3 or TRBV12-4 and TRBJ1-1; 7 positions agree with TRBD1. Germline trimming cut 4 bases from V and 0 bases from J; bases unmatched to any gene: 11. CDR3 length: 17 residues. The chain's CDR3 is CASSWQGGLRMNTEAFF. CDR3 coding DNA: TGTGCCAGCAGTTGGCAGGGGGGGTTACGGATGAACACTGAAGCTTTCTTT.

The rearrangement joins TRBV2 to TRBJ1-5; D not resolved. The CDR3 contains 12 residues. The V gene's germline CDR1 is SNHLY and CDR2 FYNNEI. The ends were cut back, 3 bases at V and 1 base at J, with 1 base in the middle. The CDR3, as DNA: TGTGCCAGCAGTGAGAGCAATCAGCCCCAGCATTTT. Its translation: CASSESNQPQHF.

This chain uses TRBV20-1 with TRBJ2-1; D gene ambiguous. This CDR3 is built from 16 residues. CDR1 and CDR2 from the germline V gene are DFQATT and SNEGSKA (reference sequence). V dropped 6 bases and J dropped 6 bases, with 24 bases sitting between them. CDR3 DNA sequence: TGCAGTGCCACAATGGCGCGGACCTCGACGGGCAATGAGCAGTTCTTC. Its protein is CSATMARTSTGNEQFF.

The CDR3 is CASSPLGDPYTDTQYF. The CDR3, as DNA: TGTGCCAGCAGCCCGTTGGGAGATCCTTACACAGATACGCAGTATTTT. The genes are TRBV7-3 and TRBJ2-3; D might be TRBD2 (5 bases). Germline V CDR1 and CDR2: SGHTA, FQGTGA. V was clipped by 5 bases and J by 2 bases, with 17 bases between them. The CDR3 runs to 16 residues. Filled out from reference TRBV7-3 and TRBJ2-3, the complete variable domain reads GAGVSQTPSNKVTEKGKYVELRCDPISGHTALYWYRQSLGQGPEFLIYFQGTGAADDSGLPNDRFFAVRPEGSVSTLKIQRTERGDSAVYLCASSPLGDPYTDTQYFGPGTRLTVL.

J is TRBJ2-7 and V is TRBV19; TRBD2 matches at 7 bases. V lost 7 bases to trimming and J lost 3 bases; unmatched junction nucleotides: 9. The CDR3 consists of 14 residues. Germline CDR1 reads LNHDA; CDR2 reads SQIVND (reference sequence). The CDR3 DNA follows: TGTGCCAGTAACCCTAGCGGCTTATTCTACGAGCAGTACTTC. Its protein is CASNPSGLFYEQYF. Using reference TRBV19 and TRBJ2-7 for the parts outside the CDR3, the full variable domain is DGGITQSPKYLFRKEGQNVTLSCEQNLNHDAMYWYRQDPGQGLRLIYYSQIVNDFQKGDIAEGYSVSREKKESFPLTVTSAQKNPTAFYLCASNPSGLFYEQYFGPGTRLTVT.

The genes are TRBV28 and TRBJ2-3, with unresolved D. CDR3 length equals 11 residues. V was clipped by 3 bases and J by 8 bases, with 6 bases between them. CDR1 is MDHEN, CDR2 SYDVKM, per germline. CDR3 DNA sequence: TGTGCCAGCAGTTTTGGCGGTACGCAGTATTTT. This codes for CASSFGGTQYF.

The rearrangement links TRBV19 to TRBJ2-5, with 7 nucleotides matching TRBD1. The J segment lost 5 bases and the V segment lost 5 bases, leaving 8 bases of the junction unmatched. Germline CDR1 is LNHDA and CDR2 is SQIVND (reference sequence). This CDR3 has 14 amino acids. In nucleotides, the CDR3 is TGTGCCAGTAGTCCAAGGGACAGCCATGAGACCCAGTACTTC. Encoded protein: CASSPRDSHETQYF.

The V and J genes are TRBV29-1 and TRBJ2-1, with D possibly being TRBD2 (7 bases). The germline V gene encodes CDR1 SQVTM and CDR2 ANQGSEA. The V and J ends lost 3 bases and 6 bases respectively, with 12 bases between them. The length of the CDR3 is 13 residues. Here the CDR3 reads CSVDRGARNEQFF. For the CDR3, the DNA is TGCAGCGTTGATCGGGGGGCCCGCAATGAGCAGTTCTTC.

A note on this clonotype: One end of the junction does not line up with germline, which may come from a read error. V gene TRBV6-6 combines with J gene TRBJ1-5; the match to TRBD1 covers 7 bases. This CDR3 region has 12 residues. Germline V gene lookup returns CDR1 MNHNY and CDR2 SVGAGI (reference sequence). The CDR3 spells CTSSGGNQPQHF. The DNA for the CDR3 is TGTACCAGCTCAGGGGGGAATCAGCCCCAGCATTTT.

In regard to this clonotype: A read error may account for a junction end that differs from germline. CDR3 sequence reads: CASSQAGNYSYTF. The CDR3, as DNA: TGTGCCAGCAGTCAAGCAGGGAACTATAGCTACACCTTC. The V and J genes are TRBV7-2 and TRBJ1-2; a possible D gene is TRBD1 (5 bases). The CDR3 totals 13 residues. Germline-derived CDR1 and CDR2 are SGHTA and FQGNSA.

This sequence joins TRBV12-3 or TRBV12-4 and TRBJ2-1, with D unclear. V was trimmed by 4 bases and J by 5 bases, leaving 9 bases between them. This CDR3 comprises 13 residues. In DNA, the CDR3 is TGTGCCAGCAGTTCCCTAGAAAACAATGAGCAGTTCTTC. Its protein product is CASSSLENNEQFF.

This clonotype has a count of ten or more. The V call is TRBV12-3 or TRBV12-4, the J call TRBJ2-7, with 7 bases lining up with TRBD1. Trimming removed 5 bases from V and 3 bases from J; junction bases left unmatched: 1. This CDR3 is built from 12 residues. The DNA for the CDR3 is TGTGCCAGCAGTGGGGACAGCTACGAGCAGTACTTC. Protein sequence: CASSGDSYEQYF.

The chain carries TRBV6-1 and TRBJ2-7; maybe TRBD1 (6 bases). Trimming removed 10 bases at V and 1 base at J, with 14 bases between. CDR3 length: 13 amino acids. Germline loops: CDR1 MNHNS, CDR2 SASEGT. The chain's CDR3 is CATETGPSYEQYF. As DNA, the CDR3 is TGTGCCACCGAGACAGGACCATCCTACGAGCAGTACTTC.

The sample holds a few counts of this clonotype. CDR3 loop: CSAAGMPGATYEQYF. The CDR3 coding sequence is TGCAGTGCTGCCGGAATGCCAGGGGCCACCTACGAGCAGTACTTC. The J gene is TRBJ2-7, the V gene TRBV20-1, with a weak D call TRBD1 (6 bases). The CDR3 runs 15 residues. Deletions cut 5 bases from V and 2 bases from J, with 19 bases between. Germline V CDR1 and CDR2: DFQATT, SNEGSKA (reference sequence).

The chain's CDR3 is CASSFGSGLGCTF. CDR3 coding DNA: TGTGCCAGCAGTTTTGGGTCGGGGCTGGGTTGCACCTTC. This chain links TRBV12-3 or TRBV12-4 with TRBJ1-2; a weak D match, TRBD1 (5 bases). The germline V and J ends were trimmed by 3 bases and 13 bases, with 18 bases remaining between them. The CDR3 is made up of 13 amino acids.

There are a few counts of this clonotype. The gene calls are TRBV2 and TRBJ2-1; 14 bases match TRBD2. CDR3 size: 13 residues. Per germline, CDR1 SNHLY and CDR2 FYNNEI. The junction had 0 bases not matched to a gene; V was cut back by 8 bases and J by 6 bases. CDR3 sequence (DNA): TGTGCCAGCGGACTAGCGGGAGGCAATGAGCAGTTCTTC. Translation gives CASGLAGGNEQFF. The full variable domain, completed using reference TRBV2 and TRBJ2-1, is EPEVTQTPSHQVTQMGQEVILRCVPISNHLYFYWYRQILGQKVEFLVSFYNNEISEKSEIFDDQFSVERPDGSNFTLKIRSTKLEDSAMYFCASGLAGGNEQFFGPGTRLTVL.

This CDR3 reads CASTIDRPYNEQFF. The CDR3 DNA sequence: TGTGCCAGCACCATCGACAGGCCCTACAATGAGCAGTTCTTC. The rearrangement uses TRBV7-8 and TRBJ2-1; D is possibly TRBD1 (6 bases). Germline CDR1 is SGHVS and CDR2 is FQNEAQ. Trimming pared 7 bases from V and 2 bases from J, leaving 12 bases between. This CDR3 spans 14 amino acids.

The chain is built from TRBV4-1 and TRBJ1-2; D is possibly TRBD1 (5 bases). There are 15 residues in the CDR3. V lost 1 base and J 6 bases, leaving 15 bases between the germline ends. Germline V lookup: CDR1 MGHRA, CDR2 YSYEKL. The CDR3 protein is CASSQVDRLVNGYTF. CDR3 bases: TGCGCCAGCAGCCAAGTAGACAGACTCGTTAATGGCTACACCTTC.

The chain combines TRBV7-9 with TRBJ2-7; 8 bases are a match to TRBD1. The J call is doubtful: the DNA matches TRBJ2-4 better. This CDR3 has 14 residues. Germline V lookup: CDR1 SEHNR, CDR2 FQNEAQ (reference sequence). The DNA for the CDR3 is TGTGCCAGCAGCCTAACGACAGGGGAAAACATTCAGTACTTC. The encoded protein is CASSLTTGENIQYF.

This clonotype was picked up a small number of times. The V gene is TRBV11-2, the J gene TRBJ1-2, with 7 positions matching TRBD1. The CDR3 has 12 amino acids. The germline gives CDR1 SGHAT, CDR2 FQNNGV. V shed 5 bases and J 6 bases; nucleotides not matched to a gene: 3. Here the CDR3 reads CASSRTGDGYTF. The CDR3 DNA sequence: TGTGCCAGCAGCCGGACAGGTGATGGCTACACCTTC. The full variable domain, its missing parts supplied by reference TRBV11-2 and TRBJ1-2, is EAGVAQSPRYKIIEKRQSVAFWCNPISGHATLYWYQQILGQGPKLLIQFQNNGVVDDSQLPKDRFSAERLKGVDSTLKIQPAKLEDSAVYLCASSRTGDGYTFGSGTRLTVV.

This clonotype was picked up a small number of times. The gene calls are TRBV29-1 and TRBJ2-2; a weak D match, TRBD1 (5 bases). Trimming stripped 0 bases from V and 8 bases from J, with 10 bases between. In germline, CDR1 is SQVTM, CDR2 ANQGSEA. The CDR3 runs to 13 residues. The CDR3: CSVEDRATGELFF. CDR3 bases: TGCAGCGTTGAAGACAGGGCGACTGGGGAGCTGTTTTTT.

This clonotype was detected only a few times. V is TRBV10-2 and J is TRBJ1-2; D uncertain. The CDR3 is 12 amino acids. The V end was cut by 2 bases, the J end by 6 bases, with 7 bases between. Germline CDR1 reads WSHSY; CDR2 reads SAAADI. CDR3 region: CASSETNDGYTF. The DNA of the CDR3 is TGCGCCAGCAGTGAGACAAACGATGGCTACACCTTC.